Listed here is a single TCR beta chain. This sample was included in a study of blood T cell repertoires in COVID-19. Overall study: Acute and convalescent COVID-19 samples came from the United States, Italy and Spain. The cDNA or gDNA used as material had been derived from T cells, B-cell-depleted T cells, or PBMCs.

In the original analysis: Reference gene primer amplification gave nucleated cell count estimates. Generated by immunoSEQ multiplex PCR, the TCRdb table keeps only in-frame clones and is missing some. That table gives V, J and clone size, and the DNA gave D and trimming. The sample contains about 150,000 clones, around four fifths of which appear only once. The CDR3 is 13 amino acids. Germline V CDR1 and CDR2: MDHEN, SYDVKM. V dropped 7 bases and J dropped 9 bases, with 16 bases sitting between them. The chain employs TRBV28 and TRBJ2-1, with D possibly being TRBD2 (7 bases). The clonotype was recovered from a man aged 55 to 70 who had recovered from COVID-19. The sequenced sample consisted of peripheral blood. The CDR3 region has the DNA TGTGCCAGCATCGGGGGGCAGGGACTTGAGCAGTTCTTC. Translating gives CASIGGQGLEQFF.